This TCR beta chain was sequenced in a study of blood T cell repertoires in COVID-19. The V and J ends lost 5 bases and 5 bases, in that order; junction bases with no gene match: 9. Per germline, CDR1 SGHVS and CDR2 FQNEAQ. This CDR3 is built from 14 residues. Data came from immunoSEQ multiplex PCR; TCRdb stores just in-frame clones and leaves some out. The sample holds 150,000 to 200,000 clones; 88% are singletons and the top ten take around 4.8%. The sequenced sample consisted of peripheral blood. This clonotype was sampled from a human donor in a cohort sampled during active COVID-19. J is TRBJ2-7 and V is TRBV7-8; 7 nucleotides align to TRBD1. CDR3 protein: CASSLDYRGDEQYF. DNA of the CDR3: TGTGCCAGCAGCCTTGACTACAGGGGAGACGAGCAGTACTTC.